The clone carrying this TCR beta chain was counted only a few times. V was clipped by 2 bases and J by 5 bases; unmatched bases: 4. CDR3 length equals 14 residues. The germline V gene has CDR1 SGHRS and CDR2 YFSETQ. The source of the sample is a study of early T cells in non-severe SARS-CoV-2 infection. TCRdb reprocessed the 5' RACE reads with MiXCR, giving one entry per CDR3 protein. The profile shows some 25,000 distinct CDR3 sequences, about 4.6% of them singletons. The TCR comes from an adult who was a healthcare worker with PCR-confirmed SARS-CoV-2 infection or an uninfected control (not recorded which). The V gene is TRBV5-1, the J gene TRBJ2-5; 9 bases fit TRBD1. Sequencing was done on a sample of whole blood. Written as DNA, the CDR3 is TGCGCCAGCAGCTTACAGGGGGCTCAGGAGACCCAGTACTTC. Translating gives CASSLQGAQETQYF.